These 6 T cell receptor beta chains came from one sample sequenced in a study of T cell responses to AZD1222 COVID-19 vaccine. Profiled with immunoSEQ multiplex PCR; TCRdb holds only in-frame clones, not every one. This sample has more than 140,000 clones, with roughly 89% found just once. Sequencing used peripheral blood, obtained on day 0 of AZD1222 vaccination. These TCRs come from an adult in good health.

This chain links TRBV6-2 or TRBV6-3 with TRBJ2-1; 9 nucleotides agree with TRBD2. The CDR3 totals 15 residues. The germline gives CDR1 MNHEY, CDR2 SVGEGT. After removal of 3 bases from V and 6 bases from J, the junction contained 6 bases not matched to a gene. The CDR3 sequence is CASSYIAGVSNEQFF. The CDR3 nucleotides are TGTGCCAGCAGTTATATAGCGGGAGTTAGCAATGAGCAGTTCTTC.

The rearrangement uses TRBV19 and TRBJ1-1; D may be TRBD1 (6 bases). The germline gives CDR1 LNHDA, CDR2 SQIVND (reference sequence). V was pared by 5 bases and J by 1 base, with 11 bases between. This CDR3 is built from 14 residues. The CDR3 loop reads CASSLQGANTEAFF. The CDR3 coding sequence is TGTGCCAGTAGTTTACAGGGAGCGAACACTGAAGCTTTCTTT.

CDR3: CASSLGLGMNTEAFF. The CDR3 DNA sequence: TGTGCCAGCAGCTTAGGGTTGGGCATGAACACTGAAGCTTTCTTT. The chain has TRBV7-9 and TRBJ1-1; D is undetermined. The V gene lost 1 base and the J gene lost 0 bases, with 9 bases spanning the gap. The CDR3 has 15 amino acids. Germline CDR1 is SEHNR and CDR2 is FQNEAQ (reference sequence).

This clone was counted once. The chain employs TRBV28 and TRBJ2-3; 9 bases agree with TRBD2. Germline CDR1 reads MDHEN; CDR2 reads SYDVKM. With V trimmed by 3 bases and J by 2 bases, 3 bases remained unmatched. CDR3 size: 15 residues. CDR3 loop: CASSFSGGFTDTQYF. In nucleotides, the CDR3 is TGTGCCAGCAGTTTTAGCGGGGGATTCACAGATACGCAGTATTTT.

This chain connects TRBV27 to TRBJ2-7; TRBD2 matches at 11 bases. Germline assignment: CDR1 MNHEY and CDR2 SMNVEV (reference sequence). After removal of 7 bases from V and 6 bases from J, the junction contained 8 bases not matched to a gene. This CDR3 comprises 14 residues. The CDR3 loop is CASNPGLAATEQYF. The CDR3 nucleotides read TGTGCCAGCAATCCGGGACTAGCGGCCACCGAGCAGTACTTC.

The chain employs TRBV6-2 or TRBV6-3 and TRBJ2-7; D may be TRBD2 (6 bases). Trimming took off 6 bases at V and 5 bases at J, with 14 bases between the two ends. Looked up from germline, CDR1 is MNHEY and CDR2 is SVGEGT. This CDR3 spans 13 amino acids. CDR3 nucleotides: TGTGCCAGCAGCCATCTGCGGGACCACGAGCAGTACTTC. This gives the protein CASSHLRDHEQYF.